A single sample gave rise to the 14 T cell receptor beta chains below, sequenced in a study of cytomegalovirus exposure and HLA in healthy donors. Primers: 60 Vbeta forward and 13 Jbeta reverse. The data were produced by immunoSEQ multiplex PCR, yet TCRdb's version contains in-frame clones alone and is incomplete. The data hold roughly 170,000 clones, with 75% to 90% observed a single time. The sample comprised PBMCs. Source of these receptors: a man aged 25-45 years in good health and CMV-seropositive.

DNA of the CDR3: TGTGCCAGCAGCTTAGAGTGGGCAGGGGACTCACCCCTCCACTTT. Its translation: CASSLEWAGDSPLHF. The V and J genes are TRBV7-2 and TRBJ1-6, with D perhaps matching TRBD1 (6 bases). CDR3 length equals 15 residues. Germline assignment: CDR1 SGHTA and CDR2 FQGNSA. Trimming left V 1 base short and J 10 bases short, with 14 bases between.

The chain couples TRBV5-6 to TRBJ1-2; D remains unclear. Germline V lookup: CDR1 SGHDT, CDR2 YYEEEE. The CDR3 is 14 residues long. V gave up 4 bases and J gave up 0 bases, with 10 bases separating them. This chain's CDR3 is CASSPAGANYGYTF. CDR3 DNA: TGTGCCAGCAGCCCGGCAGGCGCTAACTATGGCTACACCTTC.

J is TRBJ2-7 and V is TRBV4-2; maybe TRBD1 (6 bases). This CDR3 is built from 14 residues. Germline-derived CDR1 and CDR2 are LGHNA and YNFKEQ. V lost 1 base, J lost 0 bases, and 7 bases lay in between. CDR3 sequence reads: CASSQGGGSYEQYF. The CDR3 DNA is TGTGCCAGCAGCCAAGGAGGGGGCTCCTACGAGCAGTACTTC.

This clone was counted a single time. The chain employs TRBV6-1 and TRBJ1-5; weak D call: TRBD1 (6 bases). The CDR3 is 14 amino acids. CDR1 and CDR2 (germline): MNHNS, SASEGT. The germline V and J ends were trimmed by 5 bases and 6 bases, with 14 bases remaining between them. CDR3 coding DNA: TGTGCCAGCAGTAAGGGTAGGGGGAGTCAGCCCCAGCATTTT. Translating it yields CASSKGRGSQPQHF.

The rearrangement links TRBV19 to TRBJ2-1; 9 bases align to TRBD2. V lost 5 bases, J lost 10 bases, and 3 bases stayed unmatched. The length of the CDR3 is 12 residues. Per the germline V gene, CDR1 is LNHDA and CDR2 is SQIVND (reference sequence). The CDR3 here is CASSPLAGEQFF. CDR3 coding DNA: TGTGCCAGTAGTCCCCTAGCGGGAGAGCAGTTCTTC.

The chain is built from TRBV6-6 and TRBJ1-4; TRBD1 might be the D (6 bases). With 2 bases removed from V and 7 bases from J, the gap between germline ends came to 17 bases. CDR1 MNHNY and CDR2 SVGAGI come from the germline V gene (reference sequence). The CDR3 runs to 16 residues. CDR3 amino acids: CASSYAPQGMGEKLFF. For the CDR3, the DNA is TGTGCCAGCAGTTACGCACCACAGGGAATGGGTGAAAAACTGTTTTTT.

V and J are TRBV5-1 and TRBJ1-4; D is ambiguous. Trimming removed 2 bases from V and 0 bases from J, with 11 bases in between. CDR3 length equals 16 residues. Germline loops: CDR1 SGHRS, CDR2 YFSETQ. In nucleotides, the CDR3 is TGCGCCAGCAGCTTTTATTCTGGCTCAACTAATGAAAAACTGTTTTTT. Translation: CASSFYSGSTNEKLFF.

The CDR3 loop reads CASSEVGAHNSPLHF. CDR3 DNA: TGTGCCAGCAGTGAAGTGGGGGCCCATAATTCACCCCTCCACTTT. This chain uses TRBV6-1 with TRBJ1-6; D is possibly TRBD1 (6 bases). Germline V lookup: CDR1 MNHNS, CDR2 SASEGT. The CDR3 spans 15 residues. Trimming pared 1 base from V and 5 bases from J, leaving 9 bases between.

V gene TRBV5-5 combines with J gene TRBJ1-2, with 9 bases fitting TRBD1. The length of the CDR3 is 14 residues. Germline assignment: CDR1 SGHKS and CDR2 YYEKEE (reference sequence). J gave up 7 bases and V 4 bases, and 8 bases lay outside the gene matches. CDR3 residues: CASSQGQGIFGYTF. CDR3 DNA sequence: TGTGCCAGCAGCCAAGGACAGGGGATTTTTGGCTACACCTTC. Supplemented by reference TRBV5-5 and TRBJ1-2, the full variable domain reads DAGVTQSPTHLIKTRGQQVTLRCSPISGHKSVSWYQQVLGQGPQFIFQYYEKEERGRGNFPDRFSARQFPNYSSELNVNALLLGDSALYLCASSQGQGIFGYTFGSGTRLTVV.

The rearrangement uses TRBV11-2 and TRBJ1-2; TRBD1 might be the D (6 bases). V lost 0 bases and J 9 bases, leaving 20 bases between the germline ends. Germline V CDR1 and CDR2: SGHAT, FQNNGV. The CDR3 extends over 16 amino acids. The CDR3 loop is CASSLDLTGQMESYTF. The CDR3 region has the DNA TGTGCCAGCAGCTTAGATCTTACCGGACAGATGGAGAGCTACACCTTC.

V usage is TRBV18 and J usage is TRBJ1-1, with 7 bases identical to TRBD1. CDR1 is KGHSH and CDR2 is LQKENI in the germline V gene. Germline trimming cut 3 bases from V and 1 base from J; bases unmatched to any gene: 2. The CDR3 totals 14 residues. CDR3 loop: CASSPGTANTEAFF. CDR3 nucleotide sequence: TGTGCCAGCTCACCGGGGACAGCGAACACTGAAGCTTTCTTT.

The V and J genes are TRBV5-1 and TRBJ1-2, with D unresolved. The CDR3 has 11 residues. Trimming removed 5 bases at V and 6 bases at J, with 8 bases between. In germline, CDR1 is SGHRS, CDR2 YFSETQ. CDR3 region: CASRESNGYTF. The CDR3 DNA is TGCGCCAGCAGGGAGAGCAATGGCTACACCTTC.

The chain couples TRBV6-5 to TRBJ1-1; the D is unclear. Germline V gene sequence: CDR1 MNHEY, CDR2 SVGAGI. The V end was cut by 5 bases, the J end by 4 bases, with 8 bases between. The CDR3 loop spans 12 amino acids. Here the CDR3 DNA reads TGTGCCAGCAGTCGGGTTGGCACTGAAGCTTTCTTT. Translated: CASSRVGTEAFF.

The V call is TRBV5-1, the J call TRBJ2-4; TRBD2 might be the D (7 bases). CDR1 is SGHRS and CDR2 is YFSETQ in the germline V gene. The ends were cut back, 8 bases at V and 3 bases at J, with 18 bases in the middle. The CDR3 has 15 amino acids. In nucleotides, the CDR3 is TGCGCCAGAATGGGGGCCACGGGAGGCAAAAACATTCAGTACTTC. This codes for CARMGATGGKNIQYF.